Listed below are T cell receptor beta chains from one sample, sequenced in a study of identical twins. TCRdb recomputed calls from the 5' RACE reads with MiXCR, one row per CDR3 protein. Seen here are 420,000 or so distinct CDR3 sequences, approximately 17% observed once, and the top ten hold more than 10%. Sequencing was done on a sample of naive T cells sorted from blood. The source is a man aged 45-60 years in good health. Both conserved end residues are trimmed from each CDR3. Fields, in order: J gene, V gene, CDR3 protein.

>TRBJ2-5|TRBV30
AWSARTRGNSQY
>TRBJ2-7|TRBV10-3
ASRGTGDHEQY
>TRBJ2-5|TRBV11-2
ASSPRGSGVIQETQY
>TRBJ1-5|TRBV21-1
ASSTWGNQPQH
>TRBJ2-3|TRBV4-1
ASSLEEGVGTDTQY
>TRBJ1-4|TRBV4-3
ASSPDRVPNEKLF
>TRBJ2-1|TRBV6-2/TRBV6-3
ASSYSSLADSYNEQF
>TRBJ2-7|TRBV5-1
ASSLHSNSYEQY
>TRBJ2-1|TRBV12-3/TRBV12-4
ASSLLPAGVNNEQF
>TRBJ1-2|TRBV12-3/TRBV12-4
ASSNTGSYGYT
>TRBJ2-1|TRBV20-1
SASPTSGDLSGEQF
>TRBJ2-7|TRBV20-1
SVYQRTNSYEQY
>TRBJ2-3|TRBV7-2
ASSLVVASGGDTQY
>TRBJ2-7|TRBV11-2
ASSAGLKYEQY
>TRBJ2-3|TRBV5-1
ASSLADRGSTDTQY
>TRBJ2-1|TRBV27
ASSLRDSGSSYNEQF
>TRBJ2-7|TRBV5-1
ASSLELSGGRGKQY
>TRBJ2-7|TRBV10-3
AISDAGVSSYEQY
>TRBJ2-7|TRBV7-6
ASSLASSGSYEQY
>TRBJ2-7|TRBV28
ASRQPGIHPDEQY
>TRBJ2-1|TRBV4-2
ASSQILGNEQF
>TRBJ2-1|TRBV7-2
ASSLASGNNEQF
>TRBJ2-3|TRBV5-1
ASSLVSSSDTQY
>TRBJ2-7|TRBV20-1
SASDSYYEQY
>TRBJ2-7|TRBV6-5
ASSYSVNWGEQY
>TRBJ2-7|TRBV5-1
ASSSGGGGYEQY
>TRBJ2-7|TRBV11-2
ASSLTSGGGEQY
>TRBJ2-1|TRBV14
ASSPGTGILNEQF
>TRBJ1-2|TRBV29-1
SVGRTSLNGYT
>TRBJ2-1|TRBV27
ASSLSAGDFYNEQF
>TRBJ2-2|TRBV9
ASSVEGRTGTFNTGELF
>TRBJ2-3|TRBV20-1
SARLAGVATQY
>TRBJ2-1|TRBV20-1
SARRRRNEQF
>TRBJ2-7|TRBV20-1
SAVPRSSYEQY
>TRBJ2-1|TRBV12-3/TRBV12-4
ASSQTRNNEQF
>TRBJ1-2|TRBV10-3
AISEGTANYGYT
>TRBJ2-7|TRBV12-3/TRBV12-4
ASSPRRESEQY